The entry below gives a single TCR beta chain sequence along with its context. Antigen specificity is unknown. The sample comes from a study of shared clonotypes between healthy human individuals. Study-level information: CD8 memory received one plate per donor, CD8 naive two, CD4 memory three and CD4 naive three. Study observations and caveats: It was only blood that was sampled, and tissue repertoires likely differ.

Naive CD4+ cells were CD45RA-selected; the remaining cells were memory. Produced via immunoSEQ multiplex PCR; TCRdb's table is partial and in-frame only. The sample carries 950,000 to 1,200,000 clones, approximately 80% recorded once. CDR1 is MNHEY and CDR2 is SVGAGI in the germline V gene. Germline trimming cut 4 bases from V and 6 bases from J; bases unmatched to any gene: 6. The CDR3 length is 16 residues. Sequencing was carried out using memory CD4+ T cells from PBMCs. Sample subset: CD45RA-negative fraction. The gene calls are TRBV6-5 and TRBJ2-2; 12 bases are a match to TRBD1. This TCR was sampled from a man between 18 and 29 years old in good health. Some clones in this sample may be carry-over from other donors' samples. CDR3 coding DNA: TGTGCCAGCAGTTTCGCCGGGACAGGGGGCCCCGGGGAGCTGTTTTTT. This translates into CASSFAGTGGPGELFF.